What follows are 5 T cell receptor beta chains derived from one specimen sequenced in a study of neoadjuvant nivolumab and ipilimumab in lung cancer. Only in-frame clones appear in the TCRdb table, and some are missing; sequencing was by immunoSEQ multiplex PCR. The sample lists thousands of clones; 70% to 80% were seen once. Sequencing used tumor tissue, obtained after neoadjuvant nivolumab, alone or with ipilimumab, at or shortly before surgery. These receptors were collected from an adult with non-small cell lung cancer.

V is TRBV7-2 and J is TRBJ1-1, with D unclear. This CDR3 region has 15 residues. Per the germline V gene, CDR1 is SGHTA and CDR2 is FQGNSA. V dropped 1 base and J dropped 8 bases, with 17 bases sitting between them. The CDR3 nucleotides read TGTGCCAGCAGCTTAGGGGGAGGGCCAATAGGGGAAGCTTTCTTT. It translates to CASSLGGGPIGEAFF.

The chain carries TRBV11-2 and TRBJ2-7, with D unclear. The germline CDR1 and CDR2 sequences are SGHAT and FQNNGV. V lost 5 bases, J lost 3 bases, and 5 bases lay in between. The CDR3 is 11 residues long. The CDR3 reads CASSANYEQYF. For the CDR3, the DNA is TGTGCCAGCAGCGCAAACTACGAGCAGTACTTC. Full variable domain (rest looked up from reference TRBV11-2 and TRBJ2-7): EAGVAQSPRYKIIEKRQSVAFWCNPISGHATLYWYQQILGQGPKLLIQFQNNGVVDDSQLPKDRFSAERLKGVDSTLKIQPAKLEDSAVYLCASSANYEQYFGPGTRLTVT.

The V gene is TRBV2, the J gene TRBJ2-7, with a tentative D call TRBD1 (6 bases). V lost 5 bases to trimming and J lost 4 bases, with 9 bases between them. This CDR3 contains 12 residues. Germline-derived CDR1 and CDR2 are SNHLY and FYNNEI. The CDR3 here is CASSSTGYEQYF. DNA of the CDR3: TGTGCCAGCAGTAGTACAGGGTACGAGCAGTACTTC.

The chain is built from TRBV5-1 and TRBJ2-1; 8 bases are a match to TRBD1. Germline V gene sequence: CDR1 SGHRS, CDR2 YFSETQ. The trim removed 0 bases at V and 7 bases at J, leaving 6 bases unmatched. The CDR3 is 15 amino acids. CDR3 protein: CASSLVDRGTNEQFF. CDR3 nucleotide sequence: TGCGCCAGCAGCTTGGTAGACAGGGGCACAAATGAGCAGTTCTTC.

J is TRBJ1-5 and V is TRBV29-1; no definite D call. V lost 6 bases to trimming and J lost 5 bases, with 14 bases between them. There are 13 residues in the CDR3. CDR1 is SQVTM and CDR2 is ANQGSEA in the germline V gene. The chain's CDR3 is CSVQFEGDQPQHF. CDR3 bases: TGCAGCGTCCAATTTGAGGGCGATCAGCCCCAGCATTTT.